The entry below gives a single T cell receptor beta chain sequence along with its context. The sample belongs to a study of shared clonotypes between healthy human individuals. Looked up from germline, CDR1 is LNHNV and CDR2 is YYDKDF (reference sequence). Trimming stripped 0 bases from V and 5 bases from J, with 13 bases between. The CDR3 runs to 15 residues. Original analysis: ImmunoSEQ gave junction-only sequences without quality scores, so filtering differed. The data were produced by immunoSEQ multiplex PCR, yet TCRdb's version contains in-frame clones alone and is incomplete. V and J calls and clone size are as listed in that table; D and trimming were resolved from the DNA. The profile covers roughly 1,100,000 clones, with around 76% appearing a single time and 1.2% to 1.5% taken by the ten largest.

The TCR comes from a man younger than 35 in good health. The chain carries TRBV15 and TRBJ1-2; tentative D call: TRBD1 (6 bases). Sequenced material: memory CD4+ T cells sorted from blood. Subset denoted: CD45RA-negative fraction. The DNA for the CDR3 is TGTGCCACCAGCAGAGATCGGGGGCTAAAATATGGCTACACCTTC. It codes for CATSRDRGLKYGYTF.